The 6 T cell receptor beta chains given below trace back to one sample, sequenced in a study of cytomegalovirus exposure and HLA in healthy donors. PCR was performed using 60 Vbeta and 13 Jbeta primers. Sequencing was performed with immunoSEQ multiplex PCR; in TCRdb, only in-frame clones are kept and a portion is missing. This sample has approximately 75,000 clones, with 84% found just once. What was sequenced was PBMCs. The receptors stem from a man aged 65-85 years in good health and CMV-seropositive.

The genes are TRBV11-1 and TRBJ2-1; 7 bases are a match to TRBD1. Germline V gene lookup returns CDR1 SGHAT and CDR2 FQDESV (reference sequence). V lost 6 bases and J lost 10; bases outside the gene matches: 12. The length of the CDR3 is 14 residues. CDR3 nucleotides: TGTGCCAGCAGAACAAGTTCCCCAGGGGGAGAGCAGTTCTTC. Translation: CASRTSSPGGEQFF.

This rearrangement joins TRBV6-5 to TRBJ1-3; D is ambiguous. Trimming removed 6 bases at V and 2 bases at J, with 14 bases between. The CDR3 has 15 amino acids. Germline lookup yields CDR1 MNHEY and CDR2 SVGAGI. CDR3 DNA sequence: TGTGCCAGCAGCATTCCAAGGAGGGCTGGAAACACCATATATTTT. As protein: CASSIPRRAGNTIYF.

The rearrangement uses TRBV4-3 and TRBJ1-2, with D uncertain. The CDR3 covers 15 residues. Germline V CDR1 and CDR2: LGHNA, YSLEER. Deletions cut 1 base from V and 0 bases from J, with 9 bases between. The CDR3 DNA is TGCGCCAGCAGCCAAGGGACGGGAACTAACTATGGCTACACCTTC. As protein: CASSQGTGTNYGYTF.

This sequence joins TRBV9 and TRBJ1-3; D may be TRBD1 (6 bases). V was trimmed by 3 bases and J by 0 bases, leaving 13 bases between them. The CDR3 is 16 residues long. Germline-derived CDR1 and CDR2 are SGDLS and YYNGEE. The CDR3 nucleotides are TGTGCCAGCAGCGGGGGGGGGCCCAGCTCTGGAAACACCATATATTTT. Translated, it gives CASSGGGPSSGNTIYF.

The chain is built from TRBV30 and TRBJ2-7, with TRBD2 matching over 11 bases. The CDR3 loop spans 15 amino acids. Trimming took 3 bases from V and 4 from J; bases not matched to a gene: 8. Per the germline V gene, CDR1 is GTSNPN and CDR2 is SVGIG (reference sequence). CDR3 amino acids: CAWRKWGTSGYEQYF. The CDR3 DNA reads as TGTGCCTGGAGGAAGTGGGGGACTAGCGGATACGAGCAGTACTTC.

This clone was observed a handful of times. This sequence joins TRBV28 and TRBJ1-2; TRBD1 might be the D (6 bases). The CDR3 covers 14 residues. Germline-derived CDR1 and CDR2 are MDHEN and SYDVKM. Between the trimmed V and J ends, which lost 1 base and 2 bases, there was a span of 8 bases. The CDR3 DNA reads as TGTGCCAGCAGTTTATTAGACAGGAACTATGGCTACACCTTC. Protein product: CASSLLDRNYGYTF.